This entry features one TCR beta chain sequence. Its cognate antigen is unknown. The CDR3 extends over 13 amino acids. Trimming pared 8 bases from V and 2 bases from J, leaving 10 bases between. Per the germline V gene, CDR1 is SNHLY and CDR2 is FYNNEI. Among the donors, all were Caucasian adults who lived in Nashville, Tennessee. CD4+ cells underwent separation, giving CD45RA+ naive and CD45RA-negative memory subsets. Profiled with immunoSEQ multiplex PCR; TCRdb holds only in-frame clones, not every one. In the table there are about 2.4 million clones, more than 85% of which are singletons. This sample is part of a study of shared clonotypes between healthy human individuals. Study-level results: Between a handful of donors, naive CD4 clonotypes were shared at a level of around 5.1%.

The sequence derives from a man aged 18 to 29 in good health. Some clones in this sample may be carry-over from other donors' samples. The chain uses TRBV2 and TRBJ1-3; no firm D call. The sample consisted of naive CD4+ T cells from PBMCs. Subset of the sample: CD45RA+ positively selected. This chain's CDR3 is CASGTETGNTIYF. Written as DNA, the CDR3 is TGTGCCAGCGGAACAGAAACTGGAAACACCATATATTTT.